This T cell receptor (beta chain) derives from a study of blood T cell repertoires in COVID-19. In the original analysis: The assay estimated nucleated cells by amplifying reference gene primers. Measured with immunoSEQ multiplex PCR; TCRdb has only the in-frame clones, and not every one. That table is the source of V, J and clone size, and D and trimming were worked out from the DNA. This table has about 50,000 clones, 65% to 85% appearing once. This CDR3 comprises 14 residues. In germline, CDR1 is SEHNR, CDR2 FQNEAQ (reference sequence). V lost 0 bases and J 8 bases, leaving 13 bases between the germline ends.

Specimen: peripheral blood. The sequence derives from a woman aged 80 or over with acute or convalescent COVID-19. This chain connects TRBV7-9 to TRBJ1-2; no clear D gene. The CDR3 is CASSLAMEAVGYTF. Here the CDR3 DNA reads TGTGCCAGCAGCTTAGCGATGGAGGCGGTCGGCTACACCTTC.